This T cell receptor beta chain was observed in a study of T cells in Graves' hyperthyroidism and ophthalmopathy. CDR1 and CDR2 (germline): GTSNPN, SVGIG (reference sequence). CDR3 length: 13 amino acids. Trimming removed 4 bases from V and 3 bases from J, with 12 bases in between. TCR beta CDR3 region amplification was performed from RNA transcripts. First-round RT-PCR with HTBI primers amplified the TCR CDR3 region. TCRdb called the multiplex PCR reads again in MiXCR, with one record for every CDR3 protein. Of a few hundred thousand distinct CDR3 sequences detected, about 16% appear once; the ten largest clones hold less than 3.5%. Worth noting for this clonotype: This sequence may be a read error, since a much larger clone differs from it by one base.

Ophthalmopathy patients showed a Clinical Activity Score of at least 3, NOSPECS grade of at least 4 and duration under 3 months. Diagnoses rested on clinical symptoms, serum thyroxine and TRAb, thyroid ultrasound and orbital computed tomography. The authors obtained PBMCs from around 10 ml of fresh peripheral blood. The receptor was isolated from a middle-aged woman with Graves' ophthalmopathy. The gene calls are TRBV30 and TRBJ2-5, with D perhaps being TRBD1 or TRBD2 (5 bases each). Source material: blood. CDR3 sequence reads: CAWKGRAEETQYF. DNA for the CDR3: TGTGCCTGGAAGGGGCGGGCAGAAGAGACCCAGTACTTC.